This TCR beta chain is from a study of spatial heterogeneity in lung cancer. Overall study: Mean representation of each unique TCR and UMI combination in the raw reads exceeded ten occurrences. Study-wide findings and caveats: More often at tumor resection than at routine follow-up, ubiquitous expanded tumor TCRs were detected in the blood.

The time point is: sample taken at primary tumor resection. Material for sequencing was whole RNA from tumor, nontumor lung or frozen PBMC, left unsorted. TCRdb fed the 5' RACE reads into MiXCR, producing one record per CDR3 protein. The repertoire includes tens of thousands of distinct CDR3 sequences, 6.5% to 9% of them detected once, and 29% sits in the top ten. The CDR3 totals 15 residues. Unmatched junction bases numbered 7, after V lost 7 bases and J lost 0 bases. Germline V gene lookup returns CDR1 SGDLS and CDR2 YYNGEE. This clonotype was observed at least ten times. Its cognate antigen is unknown.

This chain links TRBV9 with TRBJ2-1; 7 positions agree with TRBD2. The specimen was PBMCs, collected at surgery. The TCR was taken from a female donor with early-stage non-small cell lung cancer. The CDR3 here is CASGAGLSSYNEQFF. Written as DNA, the CDR3 is TGTGCCAGCGGAGCGGGGCTGAGCTCCTACAATGAGCAGTTCTTC.